This passage covers 8 T cell receptor beta chains from one sample sequenced in a study of tumor and adjacent non-tumor tissue in lung cancer. Three rounds of nested PCR, following a modified ARM-PCR protocol, produced the TCRbeta library. In TCRdb, the multiplex PCR reads were re-called with MiXCR into one record per CDR3 protein. The table includes about 100,000 distinct CDR3 sequences, roughly two thirds detected once. The template was RNA from unsorted bulk tissue. More than 3 cm separated this lung sample from the edge of the tumor. The sequenced material came from distant non-tumor lung tissue. These receptors were taken from a man aged 25-40 years with non-small cell lung cancer.

This clonotype was observed many times. J is TRBJ2-3 and V is TRBV20-1; D is uncertain. Germline loops: CDR1 DFQATT, CDR2 SNEGSKA (reference sequence). The CDR3 covers 12 residues. Trimming pared 5 bases from V and 4 bases from J, leaving 10 bases between. The CDR3 here is CSAPLEADTQYF. CDR3 nucleotide sequence: TGCAGTGCTCCTCTCGAAGCAGATACGCAGTATTTT.

Of note for this clonotype: The missing conserved phenylalanine or tryptophan at the end of this CDR3 makes a read error likely. V usage is TRBV10-1 and J usage is TRBJ2-1; tentatively, D is TRBD2 (6 bases). Germline V gene sequence: CDR1 WNHNN, CDR2 SYGVQD (reference sequence). Trimming stripped 4 bases from V and 9 bases from J, with 19 bases between. This CDR3 has 15 amino acids. The CDR3 DNA sequence: TGCGCCAGCAGTGTTAGTAGCGGTGGATCGAGTGAGCAGTTCCTT. Translating it yields CASSVSSGGSSEQFL.

Note on this clonotype: An end of the junction does not agree with germline; a read error may underlie this. The rearrangement links TRBV4-1 to TRBJ1-5; D is unresolved. CDR1 and CDR2 (germline): MGHRA, YSYEKL. This CDR3 is 15 amino acids long. CDR3 nucleotide sequence: TGCGCTAGCAGCCAAAATTGGGATTTAGAGCAGCCCCAGCATTTT. As protein: CASSQNWDLEQPQHF.

This clonotype was recorded at least ten times. The V call is TRBV20-1, the J call TRBJ1-1; D might be TRBD1 (6 bases). The CDR3 is 13 amino acids. The V end lost 5 bases, the J end lost 3 bases, and 13 bases lay between the germline ends. CDR1 and CDR2 from the germline V gene are DFQATT and SNEGSKA (reference sequence). CDR3 DNA: TGCAGTGCTCGACAGGCGGACTACACTGAAGCTTTCTTT. Protein product: CSARQADYTEAFF.

This clonotype was recorded at least ten times. The CDR3 DNA is TGCAGTGCTAGAGCCGAAGGGGCGGAATACATTCAGTACTTC. Translation gives CSARAEGAEYIQYF. The rearrangement joins TRBV20-1 to TRBJ2-4; TRBD1 is a possible D gene (5 bases). Trimming pared 1 base from V and 8 bases from J, leaving 15 bases between. From germline, CDR1 is DFQATT and CDR2 SNEGSKA (reference sequence). This CDR3 spans 14 amino acids.

Points on this clonotype: The CDR3 end shows no conserved phenylalanine or tryptophan, and so a read error is likely. The chain combines TRBV10-3 with TRBJ1-4; D gene unclear. The CDR3 has 14 residues. Germline CDR1 ENHRY, CDR2 SYGVKD. V was cut by 4 bases and J by 5 bases, with 11 bases left in between. The DNA of the CDR3 is TGTGCCATCAGTGGGAGGGCCGAGAATGAAAAACTGTTTTCT. It codes for CAISGRAENEKLFS.

This clonotype came up a few times. The gene calls are TRBV7-2 and TRBJ2-1, with 7 positions matching TRBD2. The germline CDR1 and CDR2 sequences are SGHTA and FQGNSA. The length of the CDR3 is 14 residues. V trimming: 5 bases; J trimming: 9 bases; junction bases outside the gene matches: 10. CDR3: CASSQARGRGEQFF. CDR3 DNA sequence: TGTGCCAGCAGCCAGGCTCGTGGGAGGGGTGAGCAGTTCTTC. The full variable domain, completed using reference TRBV7-2 and TRBJ2-1, is GAGVSQSPSNKVTEKGKDVELRCDPISGHTALYWYRQSLGQGLEFLIYFQGNSAPDKSGLPSDRFSAERTGGSVSTLTIQRTQQEDSAVYLCASSQARGRGEQFFGPGTRLTVL.

The chain joins TRBV4-2 to TRBJ2-1; D unclear. Trimming pared 9 bases from V and 6 bases from J, leaving 18 bases between. Per germline, CDR1 LGHNA and CDR2 YNFKEQ. The CDR3 spans 14 residues. CDR3 loop: CASSSGEARNEQFF. CDR3 in DNA: TGTGCCAGTAGTAGTGGGGAAGCGCGCAATGAGCAGTTCTTC.